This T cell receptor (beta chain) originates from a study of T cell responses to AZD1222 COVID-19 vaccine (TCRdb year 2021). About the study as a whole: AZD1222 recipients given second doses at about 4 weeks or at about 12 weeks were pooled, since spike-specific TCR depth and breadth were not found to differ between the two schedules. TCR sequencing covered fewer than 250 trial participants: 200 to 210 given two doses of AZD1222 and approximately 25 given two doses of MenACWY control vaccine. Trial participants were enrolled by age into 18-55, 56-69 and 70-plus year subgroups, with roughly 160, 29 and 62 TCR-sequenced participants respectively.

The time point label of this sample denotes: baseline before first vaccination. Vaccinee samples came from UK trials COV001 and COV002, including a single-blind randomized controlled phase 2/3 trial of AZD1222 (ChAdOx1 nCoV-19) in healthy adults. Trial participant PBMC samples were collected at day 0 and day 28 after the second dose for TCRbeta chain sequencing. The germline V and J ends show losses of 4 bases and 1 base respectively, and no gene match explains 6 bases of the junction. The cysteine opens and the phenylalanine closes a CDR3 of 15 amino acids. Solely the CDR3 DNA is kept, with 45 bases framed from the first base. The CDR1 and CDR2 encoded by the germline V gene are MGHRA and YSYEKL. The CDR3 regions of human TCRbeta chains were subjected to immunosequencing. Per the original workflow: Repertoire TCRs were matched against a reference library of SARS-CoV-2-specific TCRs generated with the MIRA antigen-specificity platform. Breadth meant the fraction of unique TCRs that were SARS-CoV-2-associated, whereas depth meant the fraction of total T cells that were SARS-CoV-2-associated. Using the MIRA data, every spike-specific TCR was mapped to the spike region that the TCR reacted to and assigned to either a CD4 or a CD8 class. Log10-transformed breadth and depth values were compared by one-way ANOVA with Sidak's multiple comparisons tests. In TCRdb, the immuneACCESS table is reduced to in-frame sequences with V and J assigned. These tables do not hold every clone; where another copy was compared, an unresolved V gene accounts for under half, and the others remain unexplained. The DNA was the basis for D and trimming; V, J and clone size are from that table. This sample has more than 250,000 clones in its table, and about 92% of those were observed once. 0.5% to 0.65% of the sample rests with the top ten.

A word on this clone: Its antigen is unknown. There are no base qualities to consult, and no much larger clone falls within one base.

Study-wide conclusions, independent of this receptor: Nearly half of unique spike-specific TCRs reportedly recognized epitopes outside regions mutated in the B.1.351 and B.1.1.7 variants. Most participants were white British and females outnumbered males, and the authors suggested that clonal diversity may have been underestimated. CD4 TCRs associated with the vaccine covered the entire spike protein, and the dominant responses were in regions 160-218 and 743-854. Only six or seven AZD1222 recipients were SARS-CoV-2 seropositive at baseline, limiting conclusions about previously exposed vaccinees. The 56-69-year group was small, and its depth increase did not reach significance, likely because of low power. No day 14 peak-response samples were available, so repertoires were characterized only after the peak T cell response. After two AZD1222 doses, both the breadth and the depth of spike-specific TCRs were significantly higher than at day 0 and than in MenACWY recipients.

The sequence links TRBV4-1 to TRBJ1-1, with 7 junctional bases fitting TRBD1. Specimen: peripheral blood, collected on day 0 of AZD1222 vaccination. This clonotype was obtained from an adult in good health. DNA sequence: TGCGCCAGCAGCCCACCCGGGACAGCGAACACTGAAGCTTTCTTT. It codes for CASSPPGTANTEAFF.